These T cell receptor beta chains were read from a single sample in a study of PD-L1 blockade in urothelial cancer. Only in-frame clones appear in the TCRdb table, and some are missing; sequencing was by immunoSEQ multiplex PCR. The table lists approximately 48,000 clones, roughly 87% of them singletons. This sample comprised PBMCs, obtained around atezolizumab (anti-PD-L1) treatment. The source of these receptors is a woman aged 60-75 years with urothelial cancer. The CDR3 runs from the conserved cysteine through the conserved F or W. A D gene is named only where the DNA matches it firmly. The size field is filled for only some rows; it gives once, few, many or a size class.

v_call: TRBV7-2
d_call: NA
j_call: TRBJ2-7
clone_size: NA
cdr3_nt: TGTGCCAGCAGCTTAGTCCCTTCCTACGAGCAGTACTTC
cdr3_aa: CASSLVPSYEQYF

v_call: TRBV20-1
d_call: NA
j_call: TRBJ2-3
clone_size: few
cdr3_nt: TGCAGTGCTAGTCGTCATACGCAGTATTTT
cdr3_aa: CSASRHTQYF

v_call: TRBV7-2
d_call: NA
j_call: TRBJ2-1
clone_size: once
cdr3_nt: TGTGCCAGCAGCTTAGATCCTTCCTACAATGAGCAGTTCTTC
cdr3_aa: CASSLDPSYNEQFF

v_call: TRBV5-4
d_call: NA
j_call: TRBJ1-1
clone_size: NA
cdr3_nt: TGTGCCAGCAGCTTGGGAAGTCAGTTCATGAACACTGAAGCTTTCTTT
cdr3_aa: CASSLGSQFMNTEAFF

v_call: TRBV19
d_call: NA
j_call: TRBJ2-1
clone_size: NA
cdr3_nt: TGTGCCAGTAACCCCTATCAGGGTGATGAGCAGTTCTTC
cdr3_aa: CASNPYQGDEQFF

v_call: TRBV27
d_call: TRBD1
j_call: TRBJ1-1
clone_size: NA
cdr3_nt: TGTGCCAGCAGTTCCCTCGGGACAGGTAGTCCTGAAGCTTTCTTT
cdr3_aa: CASSSLGTGSPEAFF

v_call: TRBV5-4
d_call: TRBD2
j_call: TRBJ2-7
clone_size: many
cdr3_nt: TGTGCCAGCAGCGGGTCTAGCGGGAGGACCTCCGGCGAGCAGTACTTC
cdr3_aa: CASSGSSGRTSGEQYF

v_call: TRBV15
d_call: TRBD2
j_call: TRBJ2-7
clone_size: NA
cdr3_nt: TGTGCCACCAGCAGAGGTAGGGGGACTAGCGGGATCTCCTACGAGCAGTACTTC
cdr3_aa: CATSRGRGTSGISYEQYF

v_call: TRBV19
d_call: TRBD1
j_call: TRBJ2-5
clone_size: NA
cdr3_nt: TGTGCCAGTAGTATAGCCCAGGGGGCCGGGACCCAGTACTTC
cdr3_aa: CASSIAQGAGTQYF

v_call: TRBV18
d_call: NA
j_call: TRBJ1-1
clone_size: NA
cdr3_nt: TGTGCCAGCTCACCAGAACAAAACACTGAAGCTTTCTTT
cdr3_aa: CASSPEQNTEAFF

v_call: TRBV6-5
d_call: TRBD1
j_call: TRBJ1-2
clone_size: NA
cdr3_nt: TGTGCCAGCCACTCCGGGACAGGGCACGGCTACACCTTC
cdr3_aa: CASHSGTGHGYTF

v_call: TRBV5-6
d_call: TRBD1
j_call: TRBJ1-6
clone_size: NA
cdr3_nt: TGTGCCAGCAGCTTGTACAACAGGGGAAGAGATTCACCCCTCCACTTT
cdr3_aa: CASSLYNRGRDSPLHF

v_call: TRBV14
d_call: TRBD1
j_call: TRBJ2-5
clone_size: NA
cdr3_nt: TGTGCCAGCAGCCCCGGTACAGGGGGCGTGGGGGGCTTCCAAGAGACCCAGTACTTC
cdr3_aa: CASSPGTGGVGGFQETQYF

v_call: TRBV7-2
d_call: NA
j_call: TRBJ1-1
clone_size: NA
cdr3_nt: TGTGCCAGCAGCCTATTCGGGAACACTGAAGCTTTCTTT
cdr3_aa: CASSLFGNTEAFF

v_call: TRBV4-3
d_call: NA
j_call: TRBJ1-2
clone_size: NA
cdr3_nt: TGCGCCAGCAGCCAAGATCAGGGGCGCGGCTATGGCTACACCTTC
cdr3_aa: CASSQDQGRGYGYTF

v_call: TRBV15
d_call: NA
j_call: TRBJ1-4
clone_size: NA
cdr3_nt: TGTGCCACCAGCAGAGGTCGTCAGGGAGGTGAAAAACTGTTTTTT
cdr3_aa: CATSRGRQGGEKLFF

v_call: TRBV13
d_call: NA
j_call: TRBJ2-2
clone_size: NA
cdr3_nt: TGTGCCAGCAGCCCAGGTTGGGGCGATACGAACACCGGGGAGCTGTTTTTT
cdr3_aa: CASSPGWGDTNTGELFF

v_call: TRBV12-5
d_call: NA
j_call: TRBJ2-2
clone_size: NA
cdr3_nt: TGTGCTAGTGGTTTGGGGACAGCGAACACCGGGGAGCTGTTTTTT
cdr3_aa: CASGLGTANTGELFF

v_call: TRBV29-1
d_call: NA
j_call: TRBJ2-7
clone_size: NA
cdr3_nt: TGCAGCGTTGAAGATCCAGTAGCTCGCGAGCAGTACTTC
cdr3_aa: CSVEDPVAREQYF

v_call: TRBV5-6
d_call: TRBD2
j_call: TRBJ2-1
clone_size: NA
cdr3_nt: TGTGCCAGCAGCTGGGGACTAGCGAGTGAGCAGTTCTTC
cdr3_aa: CASSWGLASEQFF

v_call: TRBV19
d_call: NA
j_call: TRBJ2-3
clone_size: NA
cdr3_nt: TGTGCCAGTAGCCGGGAAGATACGCAGTATTTT
cdr3_aa: CASSREDTQYF

v_call: TRBV11-2
d_call: NA
j_call: TRBJ1-2
clone_size: NA
cdr3_nt: TGTGCCAGCAGAGCCCGGGCGACAGAAGGCTACACCTTC
cdr3_aa: CASRARATEGYTF

v_call: TRBV5-1
d_call: NA
j_call: TRBJ1-1
clone_size: once
cdr3_nt: TGCGCCAGCAGCCTCCAAGAGGCAGGTGGGGCCACTGAAGCTTTCTTT
cdr3_aa: CASSLQEAGGATEAFF

v_call: TRBV18
d_call: TRBD1
j_call: TRBJ1-5
clone_size: NA
cdr3_nt: TGTGCCAGCTCACCGGACAGGGTAGGTCAGCCCCAGCATTTT
cdr3_aa: CASSPDRVGQPQHF

v_call: TRBV10-2
d_call: NA
j_call: TRBJ1-3
clone_size: NA
cdr3_nt: TGCGCCAGCCGCCCGACCAGGGAACCCGGAAACACCATATATTTT
cdr3_aa: CASRPTREPGNTIYF

v_call: TRBV27
d_call: NA
j_call: TRBJ2-6
clone_size: NA
cdr3_nt: TGTGCCAGCAGTCTACAGGGCTCTGGGGCCAACGTCCTGACTTTC
cdr3_aa: CASSLQGSGANVLTF

v_call: TRBV14
d_call: NA
j_call: TRBJ2-5
clone_size: NA
cdr3_nt: TGTGCCAGCAGCGAAGATAACAGGCGCCAAGAGACCCAGTACTTC
cdr3_aa: CASSEDNRRQETQYF

v_call: TRBV28
d_call: NA
j_call: TRBJ2-7
clone_size: NA
cdr3_nt: TGTGCCAGCAGTTTATGGCATAGCAGCTCCTATACCTACGAGCAGTACTTC
cdr3_aa: CASSLWHSSSYTYEQYF

v_call: TRBV7-6
d_call: NA
j_call: TRBJ1-5
clone_size: NA
cdr3_nt: TGTGCCAGCAGCTTAGCGCCCCAGGAAACCAGCAATCAGCCCCAGCATTTT
cdr3_aa: CASSLAPQETSNQPQHF

v_call: TRBV5-4
d_call: TRBD1
j_call: TRBJ2-1
clone_size: NA
cdr3_nt: TGTGCCAGCAGCGCGGGGACAGGGAGAGATGAGCAGTTCTTC
cdr3_aa: CASSAGTGRDEQFF

v_call: TRBV27
d_call: NA
j_call: TRBJ1-6
clone_size: NA
cdr3_nt: TGTGCCAGCAGTTTTAGTACGCCCCCACCCCTCCACTTT
cdr3_aa: CASSFSTPPPLHF

v_call: TRBV6-1
d_call: NA
j_call: TRBJ2-1
clone_size: NA
cdr3_nt: TGTGCCAGCAGTGCAAGCCATTGGGAGCAGTTCTTC
cdr3_aa: CASSASHWEQFF

v_call: TRBV29-1
d_call: TRBD1
j_call: TRBJ2-5
clone_size: NA
cdr3_nt: TGCAGCGTTGTCTGGGACAGGGAGACCCAGTACTTC
cdr3_aa: CSVVWDRETQYF

v_call: TRBV6-6
d_call: NA
j_call: TRBJ1-5
clone_size: NA
cdr3_nt: TGTGCCAGCAGTGCCTCGGGTGAAGGGGCCCAGCATTTT
cdr3_aa: CASSASGEGAQHF

v_call: TRBV5-4
d_call: NA
j_call: TRBJ1-1
clone_size: few
cdr3_nt: TGTGCCAGCAGCTTGGAGACAGCTGAAGCTTTCTTT
cdr3_aa: CASSLETAEAFF

v_call: TRBV15
d_call: NA
j_call: TRBJ1-5
clone_size: NA
cdr3_nt: TGTGCCACCAGCATAGAGGGGGGGAGCAATCAGCCCCAGCATTTT
cdr3_aa: CATSIEGGSNQPQHF

v_call: TRBV5-1
d_call: TRBD1
j_call: TRBJ1-4
clone_size: NA
cdr3_nt: TGCGCCAGCAGCCTACGGGACAGGGGGCGTGCAGGGAACCATGAAAAACTGTTTTTT
cdr3_aa: CASSLRDRGRAGNHEKLFF